The 27 T cell receptor beta chains below all came from one sample that was sequenced in a study of blood T cell repertoires in COVID-19. TCRdb keeps only in-frame clones here, not all; method: immunoSEQ multiplex PCR. The data contain under 200,000 clones, more than 70% of them singletons. The material sequenced was PBMCs or T cells enriched from blood (not recorded which). Receptor source: a man aged 35-49 years with acute COVID-19.

The J gene is TRBJ2-7, the V gene TRBV2; TRBD2 matches at 14 bases. The CDR3 is 17 amino acids. V was pared by 3 bases and J by 5 bases, with 9 bases of the junction left unmatched. Germline V lookup: CDR1 SNHLY, CDR2 FYNNEI. CDR3 in amino acids: CASSDRGLAGVGDEQYF. The CDR3 DNA reads TGTGCCAGCAGTGATAGGGGACTAGCGGGAGTCGGAGACGAGCAGTACTTC.

The rearrangement links TRBV27 to TRBJ1-4; D gene uncertain. CDR1 MNHEY and CDR2 SMNVEV come from the germline V gene (reference sequence). V was shortened by 2 bases and J by 8 bases, with 12 bases between the two germline ends. The CDR3 spans 14 residues. Here the CDR3 reads CASSLGGLGEKLFF. The CDR3 region has the DNA TGTGCCAGCAGTTTAGGAGGTCTTGGGGAAAAACTGTTTTTT.

The J gene is TRBJ1-3, the V gene TRBV5-1; the D gene is possibly TRBD1 (6 bases). CDR3 length equals 20 residues. CDR1 is SGHRS, CDR2 YFSETQ, per germline. Trimming stripped 2 bases from V and 0 bases from J, with 24 bases between. The CDR3 DNA is TGCGCCAGCAGCTTCGAGGGGAGGGGGGCAGACCTTCTCTCTGGAAACACCATATATTTT. Amino acid sequence: CASSFEGRGADLLSGNTIYF.

The chain employs TRBV5-4 and TRBJ2-2; tentative D call: TRBD2 (6 bases). V dropped 3 bases and J dropped 6 bases, with 15 bases sitting between them. This CDR3 has 15 residues. The V gene's germline CDR1 is SGHNT and CDR2 YYREEE (reference sequence). DNA for the CDR3: TGTGCCAGCAGCTGGGGGGTCGGAGTTTCCGGGGAGCTGTTTTTT. Its protein product is CASSWGVGVSGELFF. Using reference TRBV5-4 and TRBJ2-2 for the parts outside the CDR3, the full variable domain is ETGVTQSPTHLIKTRGQQVTLRCSSQSGHNTVSWYQQALGQGPQFIFQYYREEENGRGNFPPRFSGLQFPNYSSELNVNALELDDSALYLCASSWGVGVSGELFFGEGSRLTVL.

The rearrangement links TRBV28 to TRBJ1-1; TRBD1 agrees at 8 bases. V dropped 1 base and J dropped 5; count of bases not matched to a gene: 3. The CDR3 extends over 14 amino acids. CDR1 MDHEN and CDR2 SYDVKM come from the germline V gene. CDR3 bases: TGTGCCAGCAGTTTATTCAGGGGGCGAACTGAAGCTTTCTTT. Its translation: CASSLFRGRTEAFF.

The chain combines TRBV6-1 with TRBJ2-3, with D possibly TRBD1 on 6 matching bases. Germline CDR1 is MNHNS and CDR2 is SASEGT. The length of the CDR3 is 15 residues. The V end lost 2 bases, the J end lost 5 bases, and 14 bases lay between the germline ends. In nucleotides, the CDR3 is TGTGCCAGCAGTGAACTGGGGGCGATTTTAGATACGCAGTATTTT. Translation gives CASSELGAILDTQYF.

This chain connects TRBV7-9 to TRBJ2-5, with D hard to call. The germline V and J ends were trimmed by 3 bases and 5 bases, with 10 bases remaining between them. This CDR3 is 13 amino acids long. Per the germline V gene, CDR1 is SEHNR and CDR2 is FQNEAQ (reference sequence). The CDR3 sequence: CASSFPSRETQYF. The CDR3 coding sequence is TGTGCCAGCAGCTTTCCTAGTAGGGAGACCCAGTACTTC.

This chain uses TRBV28 with TRBJ1-1; no reliable D call. V lost 10 bases, J lost 0 bases, and 12 bases lay in between. This CDR3 has 13 amino acids. CDR1 MDHEN and CDR2 SYDVKM come from the germline V gene. CDR3 residues: CAINGHMNTEAFF. The CDR3 DNA is TGTGCCATAAACGGTCATATGAACACTGAAGCTTTCTTT.

The V call is TRBV21-1, the J call TRBJ2-3; the table's TRBD2 call for D was not verified on the DNA. TRBV21-1 is a pseudogene. The length of the CDR3 is 15 residues. In DNA form, the CDR3 reads TGTGCCAGCAGCAAAAATGGCCGCTCCCTCGGGGGGCAGTATTTT. Translating gives CASSKNGRSLGGQYF.

V usage is TRBV7-3 and J usage is TRBJ1-2; no clear D. V lost 5 bases, J lost 4 bases, and 11 bases lay in between. Germline V gene lookup returns CDR1 SGHTA and CDR2 FQGTGA. The CDR3 runs to 13 residues. The CDR3 region has the DNA TGTGCCAGCAGCGCCGCAGAGGGCTATGGCTACACCTTC. As protein: CASSAAEGYGYTF.

The genes are TRBV4-1 and TRBJ1-2, with a tentative D call TRBD1 (6 bases). The CDR3 runs 15 residues. CDR1 MGHRA and CDR2 YSYEKL come from the germline V gene. The V end lost 0 bases, the J end lost 4 bases, and 12 bases lay between the germline ends. CDR3: CASSQESRGAYGYTF. DNA for the CDR3: TGCGCCAGCAGCCAAGAAAGCAGGGGCGCCTATGGCTACACCTTC.

The CDR3 nucleotides read TGTGCCAGCAGCCCTACGTGGCTCTCGGGGGAGACCCAGTACTTC. It codes for CASSPTWLSGETQYF. The V gene is TRBV7-9, the J gene TRBJ2-5; possibly TRBD2 for D (5 bases). Trimming took off 5 bases at V and 5 bases at J, with 18 bases between the two ends. Germline lookup yields CDR1 SEHNR and CDR2 FQNEAQ (reference sequence). CDR3 length: 15 residues.

CDR3 loop: CASQGTANTGELFF. The CDR3 DNA is TGTGCCTCCCAGGGGACAGCGAACACCGGGGAGCTGTTTTTT. The gene calls are TRBV10-3 and TRBJ2-2, with 7 bases aligning to TRBD1. The V gene's germline CDR1 is ENHRY and CDR2 SYGVKD. V lost 11 bases to trimming and J lost 0 bases; unmatched junction nucleotides: 6. The CDR3 is made up of 14 amino acids.

CDR3: CASSSGGTGRTLHF. DNA of the CDR3: TGTGCCAGCAGCAGCGGGGGTACAGGGCGAACCCTCCACTTT. The V and J genes are TRBV28 and TRBJ1-6; tentatively, D is TRBD1 (6 bases). Per the germline V gene, CDR1 is MDHEN and CDR2 is SYDVKM. V was trimmed by 6 bases and J by 14 bases, leaving 20 bases between them. This CDR3 is built from 14 residues.

The CDR3 DNA follows: TGTGCCAGCAGCCCGACGGGACTAGGGGGCTACAACGAGCAGTACTTC. Its protein is CASSPTGLGGYNEQYF. The rearrangement joins TRBV7-2 to TRBJ2-7; a possible D gene is TRBD2 (8 bases). V was shortened by 5 bases and J by 5 bases, with 22 bases between the two germline ends. CDR3 size: 16 residues. Looked up from germline, CDR1 is SGHTA and CDR2 is FQGNSA.

This clone has a handful of counts. The chain carries TRBV4-1 and TRBJ2-7; 11 positions agree with TRBD2. With V trimmed by 1 base and J by 4 bases, 9 bases remained unmatched. CDR1 is MGHRA, CDR2 YSYEKL, per germline. This CDR3 contains 17 residues. The CDR3 coding sequence is TGCGCCAGCAGCCAAGGATTAGCGGGAGGGCCGAAGTACGAGCAGTACTTC. Translating it yields CASSQGLAGGPKYEQYF.

The gene calls are TRBV10-3 and TRBJ2-1, with 10 bases lining up with TRBD2. Per germline, CDR1 ENHRY and CDR2 SYGVKD. This CDR3 region has 14 residues. Trimming took 3 bases from V and 10 from J; bases not matched to a gene: 6. In DNA form, the CDR3 reads TGTGCCATCAGTGAAGCGGGAGGGCCGTTGGAGCAGTTCTTC. The encoded protein is CAISEAGGPLEQFF.

The chain has TRBV25-1 and TRBJ1-6; D gene unclear. Germline V lookup: CDR1 MGHDK, CDR2 SYGVNS. V lost 3 bases, J lost 11 bases, and 5 bases lay in between. The CDR3 contains 11 residues. In DNA, the CDR3 is TGTGCCAGCAGTGACAGTACACCCCTCCACTTT. Translated, it gives CASSDSTPLHF.

This chain joins TRBV5-6 and TRBJ2-5; D might be TRBD1 (5 bases). V was shortened by 0 bases and J by 1 base, with 16 bases between the two germline ends. Germline V CDR1 and CDR2: SGHDT, YYEEEE. CDR3 length: 17 residues. This chain's CDR3 is CASSLAGQGGSQETQYF. Here the CDR3 DNA reads TGTGCCAGCAGCTTGGCCGGTCAGGGCGGAAGCCAAGAGACCCAGTACTTC.

This clone showed up just a few times. The J gene is TRBJ1-3, the V gene TRBV19; unclear D gene. Germline CDR1 LNHDA, CDR2 SQIVND (reference sequence). V was cut by 9 bases and J by 0 bases, with 27 bases left in between. The CDR3 sequence is 19 residues long. The CDR3 DNA follows: TGTGCCAGCGCCCAATCAATCGGGTCAAGACGGAGCTCTGGAAACACCATATATTTT. This sequence encodes CASAQSIGSRRSSGNTIYF.

The chain joins TRBV6-4 to TRBJ2-3, with 7 positions matching TRBD2. CDR3 length: 15 residues. The J segment lost 2 bases and the V segment lost 3 bases, leaving 5 bases of the junction unmatched. Germline V gives CDR1 MRHNA, CDR2 SNTAGT. The DNA for the CDR3 is TGTGCCAGCAGTGAATCTAGCGGTTCCACAGATACGCAGTATTTT. Translated, it gives CASSESSGSTDTQYF.

The V call is TRBV28, the J call TRBJ1-5; D possibly corresponds to TRBD1 (6 bases). Germline V gene sequence: CDR1 MDHEN, CDR2 SYDVKM. This CDR3 contains 12 residues. Deletions cut 11 bases from V and 1 base from J, with 9 bases between. The CDR3 bases are TGTGCCCTAGGGGGAAGCAATCAGCCCCAGCATTTT. Translated, it gives CALGGSNQPQHF.

V gene TRBV2 combines with J gene TRBJ1-2; D unclear. Trimming stripped 2 bases from V and 3 bases from J, with 7 bases between. Per germline, CDR1 SNHLY and CDR2 FYNNEI. The CDR3 consists of 13 residues. CDR3 DNA sequence: TGTGCCAGCAGTGAATACCGGGACTATGGCTACACCTTC. As protein: CASSEYRDYGYTF.

The chain links TRBV9 to TRBJ2-1; 8 bases fit TRBD2. This CDR3 has 17 residues. With V trimmed by 2 bases and J by 4 bases, 11 bases remained unmatched. The germline CDR1 and CDR2 sequences are SGDLS and YYNGEE. DNA for the CDR3: TGTGCCAGCAGCGTCCAATTCGGGACTAGTAGATACAATGAGCAGTTCTTC. It codes for CASSVQFGTSRYNEQFF.

This chain uses TRBV19 with TRBJ2-4, with 7 bases lining up with TRBD1. V lost 7 bases, J lost 4 bases, and 28 bases stayed unmatched. This CDR3 contains 21 residues. CDR1 and CDR2 from the germline V gene are LNHDA and SQIVND (reference sequence). The CDR3 loop is CASTALGTAFGGGWEKNIQYF. CDR3 in DNA: TGTGCCAGTACCGCACTCGGGACAGCTTTTGGGGGCGGCTGGGAGAAAAACATTCAGTACTTC.

The chain carries TRBV13 and TRBJ2-1; 7 nucleotides agree with TRBD2. Germline V gives CDR1 PRHDT, CDR2 FYEKMQ (reference sequence). Unmatched junction bases numbered 8, after V lost 4 bases and J lost 5 bases. This CDR3 has 15 residues. The CDR3 here is CASSSPPSGNNEQFF. CDR3 coding DNA: TGTGCCAGCAGCTCCCCTCCTAGCGGAAACAATGAGCAGTTCTTC. Complete variable domain (other parts from reference TRBV13 and TRBJ2-1): AAGVIQSPRHLIKEKRETATLKCYPIPRHDTVYWYQQGPGQDPQFLISFYEKMQSDKGSIPDRFSAQQFSDYHSELNMSSLELGDSALYFCASSSPPSGNNEQFFGPGTRLTVL.

This clone was seen more than once but under ten times. The J gene is TRBJ1-2, the V gene TRBV5-4; D might be TRBD1 (5 bases). The germline V gene encodes CDR1 SGHNT and CDR2 YYREEE (reference sequence). Trimming shortened V by 5 bases and J by 2 bases, and 19 bases separated the two germline ends. The CDR3 totals 16 residues. The CDR3 nucleotides are TGTGCCAGCAGGCCATTGGGCGGGACTGGAAACTATGGCTACACCTTC. Protein: CASRPLGGTGNYGYTF.